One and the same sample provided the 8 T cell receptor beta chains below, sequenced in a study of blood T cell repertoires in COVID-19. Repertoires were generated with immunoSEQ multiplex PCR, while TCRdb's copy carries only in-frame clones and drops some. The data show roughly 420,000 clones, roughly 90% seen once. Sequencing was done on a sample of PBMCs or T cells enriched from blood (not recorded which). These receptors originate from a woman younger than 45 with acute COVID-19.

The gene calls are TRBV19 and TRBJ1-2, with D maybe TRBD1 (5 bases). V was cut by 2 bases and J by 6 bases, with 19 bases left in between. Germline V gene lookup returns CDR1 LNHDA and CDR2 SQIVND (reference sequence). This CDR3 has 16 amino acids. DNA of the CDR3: TGTGCCAGTAGTATAATTGTCCCCACAGGACTAGATGGCTACACCTTC. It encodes CASSIIVPTGLDGYTF.

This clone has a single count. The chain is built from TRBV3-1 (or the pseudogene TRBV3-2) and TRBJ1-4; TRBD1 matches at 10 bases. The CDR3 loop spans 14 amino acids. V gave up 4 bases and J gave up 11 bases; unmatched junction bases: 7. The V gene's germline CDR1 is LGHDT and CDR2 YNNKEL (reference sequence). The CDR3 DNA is TGTGCCAGCAGCCCCCGGGACAGGGGTCGGAAACTGTTTTTT. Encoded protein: CASSPRDRGRKLFF.

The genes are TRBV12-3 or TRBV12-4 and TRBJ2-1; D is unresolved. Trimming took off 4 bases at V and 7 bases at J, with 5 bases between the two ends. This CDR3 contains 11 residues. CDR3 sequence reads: CASSYGNEQFF. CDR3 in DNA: TGTGCCAGCAGTTACGGTAATGAGCAGTTCTTC.

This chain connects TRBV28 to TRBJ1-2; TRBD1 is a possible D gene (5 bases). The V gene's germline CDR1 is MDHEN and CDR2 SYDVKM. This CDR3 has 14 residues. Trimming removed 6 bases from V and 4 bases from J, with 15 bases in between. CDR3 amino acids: CASSLAGLGYGYTF. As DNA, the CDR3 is TGTGCCAGCAGCCTCGCAGGGTTAGGCTATGGCTACACCTTC.

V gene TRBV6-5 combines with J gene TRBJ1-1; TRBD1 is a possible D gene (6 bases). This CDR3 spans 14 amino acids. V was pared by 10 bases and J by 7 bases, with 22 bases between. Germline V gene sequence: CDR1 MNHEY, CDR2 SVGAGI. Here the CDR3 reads CATVRGGRQYEAFF. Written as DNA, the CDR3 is TGTGCCACCGTGCGCGGGGGCCGGCAATATGAAGCTTTCTTT.

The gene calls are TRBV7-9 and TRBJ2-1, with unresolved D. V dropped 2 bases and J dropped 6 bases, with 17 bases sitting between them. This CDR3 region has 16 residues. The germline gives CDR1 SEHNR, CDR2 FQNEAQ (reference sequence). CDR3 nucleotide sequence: TGTGCCAGCAGCTTACCCCCGCTGAGCAATGGCAATGAGCAGTTCTTC. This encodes CASSLPPLSNGNEQFF.

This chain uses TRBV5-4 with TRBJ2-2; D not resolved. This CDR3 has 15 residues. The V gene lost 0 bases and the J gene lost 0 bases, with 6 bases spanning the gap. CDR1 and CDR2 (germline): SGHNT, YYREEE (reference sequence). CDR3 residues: CASSLAEANTGELFF. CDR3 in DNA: TGTGCCAGCAGCTTGGCTGAGGCGAACACCGGGGAGCTGTTTTTT.

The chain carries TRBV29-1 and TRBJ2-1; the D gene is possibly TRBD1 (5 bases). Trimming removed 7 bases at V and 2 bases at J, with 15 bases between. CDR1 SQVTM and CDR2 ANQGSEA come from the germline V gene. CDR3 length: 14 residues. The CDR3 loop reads CSAPKVGPYNEQFF. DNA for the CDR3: TGCAGCGCCCCTAAGGTGGGGCCCTACAATGAGCAGTTCTTC.